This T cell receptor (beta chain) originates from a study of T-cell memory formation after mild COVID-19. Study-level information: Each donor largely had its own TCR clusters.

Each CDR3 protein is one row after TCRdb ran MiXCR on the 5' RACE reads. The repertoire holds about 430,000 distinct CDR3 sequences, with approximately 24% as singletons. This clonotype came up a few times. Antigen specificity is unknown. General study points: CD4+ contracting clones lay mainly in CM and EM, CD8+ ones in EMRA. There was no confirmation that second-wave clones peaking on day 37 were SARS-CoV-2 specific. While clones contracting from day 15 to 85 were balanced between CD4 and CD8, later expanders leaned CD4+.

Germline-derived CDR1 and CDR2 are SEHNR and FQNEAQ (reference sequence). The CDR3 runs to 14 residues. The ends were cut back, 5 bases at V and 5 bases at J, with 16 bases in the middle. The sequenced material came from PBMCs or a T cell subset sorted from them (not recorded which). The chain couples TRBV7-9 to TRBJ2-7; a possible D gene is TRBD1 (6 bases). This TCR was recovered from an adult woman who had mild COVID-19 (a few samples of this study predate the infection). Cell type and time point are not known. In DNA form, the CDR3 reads TGTGCCAGCAGCGGGACATCCTCAAGGCACGAGCAGTACTTC. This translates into CASSGTSSRHEQYF.